This TCR beta chain was obtained from a study of cytomegalovirus exposure and HLA in healthy donors. This clone was recorded only once. What it binds is unknown. PCR primers comprised 60 Vbeta and 13 Jbeta primers. TCRdb's copy holds only in-frame clones and misses some; the assay was immunoSEQ multiplex PCR. Of 150,000 to 200,000 clones detected, under 85% appear once; the ten largest clones hold roughly 2.8%. Study-level results: Clonal expansion was found to be greater in HLA-associated TCR beta chains than in equally common others in a later analysis. For most TCR sequences rarity was the rule, although some public TCRs occurred in many donors. Reported findings show TCR beta sequences accurately forecast HLA-A and HLA-B alleles in most subjects.

The receptor was isolated from a male donor in good health and CMV-seronegative. Sequencing used PBMCs.

The CDR3 region is CASTPAGTGVTDTQYF. The CDR3 DNA sequence: TGTGCCAGCACCCCCGCCGGGACAGGGGTGACAGATACGCAGTATTTT. The chain couples TRBV28 to TRBJ2-3; 10 bases are shared with TRBD1. There are 16 residues in the CDR3. V gave up 7 bases and J gave up 3 bases; unmatched junction bases: 10. The germline CDR1 and CDR2 sequences are MDHEN and SYDVKM.